A single sample gave rise to the 17 T cell receptor beta chains below, sequenced in a study of cytomegalovirus exposure and HLA in healthy donors. The study ran its PCR with 60 Vbeta and 13 Jbeta primers. Generated by immunoSEQ multiplex PCR, the TCRdb table keeps only in-frame clones and is missing some. The data show approximately 98,000 clones, under 85% seen once. The material sequenced was PBMCs. These receptors originate from a man younger than 35 in good health and CMV-seropositive.

The chain joins TRBV28 to TRBJ2-5; D is possibly TRBD2 (5 bases). Trimming removed 3 bases at V and 4 bases at J, with 15 bases between. Germline assignment: CDR1 MDHEN and CDR2 SYDVKM. This CDR3 has 15 amino acids. CDR3 sequence: CASSFRQHGRETQYF. CDR3 sequence (DNA): TGTGCCAGCAGTTTCCGCCAGCATGGGAGAGAGACCCAGTACTTC.

The CDR3 region has the DNA TGTGCCAGCAGTTTTCAGTCAGGGGTTAGGAACACTGAAGCTTTCTTT. Translation: CASSFQSGVRNTEAFF. V is TRBV28 and J is TRBJ1-1; D possibly corresponds to TRBD1 (6 bases). V lost 3 bases and J lost 1, with 15 bases in between. The germline V gene has CDR1 MDHEN and CDR2 SYDVKM. CDR3 length: 16 residues.

The V gene is TRBV5-4, the J gene TRBJ1-1; 10 nucleotides match TRBD1. The CDR3 extends over 16 amino acids. The V and J ends lost 7 bases and 5 bases, in that order; junction bases with no gene match: 14. Germline assignment: CDR1 SGHNT and CDR2 YYREEE (reference sequence). CDR3 bases: TGTGCCAGCCGGGTGGGGGGGACAGGGGTAAGGACTGAAGCTTTCTTT. Protein sequence: CASRVGGTGVRTEAFF.

This chain uses TRBV15 with TRBJ1-5; no firm D call. Germline loops: CDR1 LNHNV, CDR2 YYDKDF (reference sequence). This CDR3 has 14 residues. The V gene lost 1 base and the J gene lost 8 bases, with 12 bases spanning the gap. Here the CDR3 reads CATSRVMSGKPQHF. The CDR3 DNA reads as TGTGCCACCAGCAGAGTGATGTCGGGGAAGCCCCAGCATTTT.

This chain joins TRBV30 and TRBJ2-5; TRBD1 matches at 11 bases. Germline assignment: CDR1 GTSNPN and CDR2 SVGIG (reference sequence). The junction had 2 bases not matched to a gene; V was cut back by 8 bases and J by 0 bases. There are 13 residues in the CDR3. This CDR3 is CAGDRGNQETQYF. The CDR3 DNA reads as TGTGCCGGGGACAGGGGGAACCAAGAGACCCAGTACTTC.

The rearrangement uses TRBV7-3 and TRBJ1-1, with 9 bases that match TRBD1. Germline V gene data show CDR1 as SGHTA and CDR2 as FQGTGA. This CDR3 spans 14 amino acids. The junction had 2 bases not matched to a gene; V was cut back by 5 bases and J by 1 base. DNA for the CDR3: TGTGCCAGCAGCATGGGACAGGGGAACACTGAAGCTTTCTTT. Translation gives CASSMGQGNTEAFF.

V and J are TRBV11-2 and TRBJ2-3; 8 bases align to TRBD2. CDR1 is SGHAT, CDR2 FQNNGV, per germline. Unmatched junction bases numbered 3, after V lost 2 bases and J lost 5 bases. The CDR3 length is 14 residues. In DNA, the CDR3 is TGTGCCAGCAGCTTATGGCGGGGGGAAGATACGCAGTATTTT. It translates to CASSLWRGEDTQYF.

This clone was picked up a small number of times. CDR3: CASSQDQAGYSNQPQHF. The CDR3 DNA is TGCGCCAGCAGCCAAGATCAGGCAGGCTATAGCAATCAGCCCCAGCATTTT. V and J are TRBV4-1 and TRBJ1-5; D gene uncertain. The V end lost 0 bases, the J end lost 0 bases, and 12 bases lay between the germline ends. CDR1 is MGHRA, CDR2 YSYEKL, per germline. CDR3 length: 17 amino acids.

The chain couples TRBV4-2 to TRBJ2-7; 7 nucleotides agree with TRBD1. The V gene's germline CDR1 is LGHNA and CDR2 YNFKEQ. V gave up 0 bases and J gave up 1 base; unmatched junction bases: 6. The CDR3 spans 16 residues. The CDR3 here is CASSQDKAGGSYEQYF. CDR3 DNA: TGTGCCAGCAGCCAAGATAAAGCAGGGGGTTCCTACGAGCAGTACTTC.

The rearrangement uses TRBV27 and TRBJ1-2, with a tentative D call TRBD1 (6 bases). From germline, CDR1 is MNHEY and CDR2 SMNVEV (reference sequence). V lost 4 bases to trimming and J lost 7 bases, with 16 bases between them. CDR3 length: 14 residues. CDR3: CASSSAGAPGGYTF. As DNA, the CDR3 is TGTGCCAGCAGTTCAGCGGGGGCGCCTGGTGGCTACACCTTC.

This chain joins TRBV25-1 and TRBJ1-2; D might be TRBD1 (6 bases). Germline values: CDR1 MGHDK, CDR2 SYGVNS. The germline V and J ends were trimmed by 4 bases and 3 bases, with 15 bases remaining between them. This CDR3 comprises 15 residues. The CDR3 bases are TGTGCCAGCAGTGCCCACAAAGGGGGTTACTATGGCTACACCTTC. Protein: CASSAHKGGYYGYTF.

The rearrangement links TRBV6-5 to TRBJ2-7, with 8 bases identical to TRBD1. CDR1 is MNHEY, CDR2 SVGAGI, per germline. Unmatched junction bases numbered 8, after V lost 4 bases and J lost 3 bases. The CDR3 loop spans 15 amino acids. CDR3 in DNA: TGTGCCAGCAGTTTCCGGACAGGGATTATCTACGAGCAGTACTTC. Translating it yields CASSFRTGIIYEQYF.

This clone has more than one count but fewer than ten. The CDR3 is CASSLELLNQPQHF. The DNA of the CDR3 is TGTGCCAGCAGTTTAGAGTTACTCAATCAGCCCCAGCATTTT. The chain has TRBV6-6 and TRBJ1-5, with D unclear. The CDR3 has 14 residues. Trimming stripped 4 bases from V and 3 bases from J, with 10 bases between. Germline CDR1 MNHNY, CDR2 SVGAGI (reference sequence).

The rearrangement links TRBV5-1 to TRBJ2-3, with TRBD1 as a possible D gene (6 bases). Germline V CDR1 and CDR2: SGHRS, YFSETQ. The V gene lost 5 bases and the J gene lost 3 bases, with 13 bases spanning the gap. The CDR3 spans 14 residues. The CDR3 reads CASSLNRETDTQYF. The CDR3 DNA reads as TGCGCCAGCAGTCTAAACAGGGAGACAGATACGCAGTATTTT. The full variable domain, completed using reference TRBV5-1 and TRBJ2-3, is KAGVTQTPRYLIKTRGQQVTLSCSPISGHRSVSWYQQTPGQGLQFLFEYFSETQRNKGNFPGRFSGRQFSNSRSEMNVSTLELGDSALYLCASSLNRETDTQYFGPGTRLTVL.

This sequence joins TRBV7-8 and TRBJ1-5; unclear D gene. With 1 base removed from V and 0 bases from J, the gap between germline ends came to 7 bases. Germline V lookup: CDR1 SGHVS, CDR2 FQNEAQ. The CDR3 loop spans 15 amino acids. CDR3 region: CASSLGRNSNQPQHF. The CDR3, as DNA: TGTGCCAGCAGCTTAGGCAGGAATAGCAATCAGCCCCAGCATTTT.

V gene TRBV2 combines with J gene TRBJ1-5, with 7 nucleotides matching TRBD1. After removal of 6 bases from V and 4 bases from J, the junction contained 6 bases not matched to a gene. Looked up from germline, CDR1 is SNHLY and CDR2 is FYNNEI. CDR3 length: 14 residues. CDR3 protein: CASSPGTANQPQHF. CDR3 nucleotides: TGTGCCAGCAGCCCCGGGACAGCTAATCAGCCCCAGCATTTT.

The V call is TRBV27, the J call TRBJ2-3; D not resolved. The V end was cut by 3 bases, the J end by 4 bases, with 11 bases between. The CDR3 is made up of 14 amino acids. The germline V gene has CDR1 MNHEY and CDR2 SMNVEV (reference sequence). This CDR3 is CASSFHTSPDTQYF. The CDR3 region has the DNA TGTGCCAGCAGTTTCCATACATCCCCAGATACGCAGTATTTT.